Listed here are 23 T cell receptor beta chains from one sample, sequenced in a study of CD8+ T cells in alopecia areata. RNA was isolated and reverse transcribed to cDNA, the sequencing template. TCRdb's table, derived via immunoSEQ multiplex PCR, lists solely in-frame clones and lacks some. The sample consists of around 29,000 clones, 62% of them appearing once. The sequencing input was NKG2D-high CD8+ T cells sorted from blood. The receptors derive from a human donor with alopecia areata.

This sequence joins TRBV6-5 and TRBJ2-7; D not certain. The length of the CDR3 is 16 residues. Trimming pared 1 base from V and 5 bases from J, leaving 18 bases between. CDR1 is MNHEY and CDR2 is SVGAGI in the germline V gene. The CDR3 region is CASSYFPGPGLDEQYF. The CDR3 bases are TGTGCCAGCAGTTACTTCCCAGGCCCCGGTCTAGACGAGCAGTACTTC.

This clone was detected only once. This chain connects TRBV28 to TRBJ2-7; the D gene is possibly TRBD2 (6 bases). The V end lost 11 bases, the J end lost 0 bases, and 14 bases lay between the germline ends. Per the germline V gene, CDR1 is MDHEN and CDR2 is SYDVKM. The CDR3 is 13 amino acids. The CDR3 sequence: CAGGGKNSYEQYF. The CDR3 nucleotides are TGTGCCGGAGGCGGGAAAAACTCCTACGAGCAGTACTTC.

V is TRBV28 and J is TRBJ2-7, with TRBD1 matching 9 bases. The CDR3 contains 14 residues. Germline trimming cut 6 bases from V and 5 bases from J; bases unmatched to any gene: 8. The V gene's germline CDR1 is MDHEN and CDR2 SYDVKM. DNA for the CDR3: TGTGCCAGCAGCCCTGGGACAGGGTTTAACGAGCAGTACTTC. Protein product: CASSPGTGFNEQYF.

The rearrangement joins TRBV14 to TRBJ2-2, with 10 bases lining up with TRBD1. The CDR3 extends over 16 amino acids. V lost 5 bases and J lost 5; bases outside the gene matches: 8. CDR1 SGHDN and CDR2 FVKESK come from the germline V gene. CDR3 sequence (DNA): TGTGCCAGCAGCTTGTTACCGGGACAGGGGACCGGGGAGCTGTTTTTT. It yields the protein CASSLLPGQGTGELFF.

This clone showed up just once. The chain recombines TRBV7-9 with TRBJ2-1, with 10 positions matching TRBD2. With V trimmed by 5 bases and J by 14 bases, 9 bases remained unmatched. The CDR3 spans 13 residues. Germline CDR1 is SEHNR and CDR2 is FQNEAQ (reference sequence). The CDR3 loop reads CASSLPQREGEFF. The CDR3 DNA sequence: TGTGCCAGCAGCCTTCCCCAGCGGGAGGGCGAGTTCTTC. Full variable domain (remainder filled in from reference TRBV7-9 and TRBJ2-1): DTGVSQNPRHKITKRGQNVTFRCDPISEHNRLYWYRQTLGQGPEFLTYFQNEAQLEKSRLLSDRFSAERPKGSFSTLEIQRTEQGDSAMYLCASSLPQREGEFFGPGTRLTVL.

This rearrangement joins TRBV5-6 to TRBJ2-1; D may match TRBD1 or TRBD2 (7 bases each). V was trimmed by 6 bases and J by 4 bases, leaving 17 bases between them. Germline CDR1 reads SGHDT; CDR2 reads YYEEEE. The CDR3 has 15 amino acids. CDR3 amino acids: CASNRGGALYNEQFF. The CDR3 DNA reads TGTGCCAGCAACAGGGGAGGGGCCCTGTACAATGAGCAGTTCTTC.

This rearrangement joins TRBV7-9 to TRBJ2-1, with 8 nucleotides matching TRBD2. Germline loops: CDR1 SEHNR, CDR2 FQNEAQ (reference sequence). V lost 6 bases, J lost 4 bases, and 14 bases stayed unmatched. The CDR3 is made up of 17 amino acids. CDR3 in amino acids: CASRDPGAAGVYNEQFF. The CDR3 coding sequence is TGTGCCAGCAGGGATCCTGGGGCAGCGGGGGTTTACAATGAGCAGTTCTTC.

This clone has just a few counts. J is TRBJ2-7 and V is TRBV4-3, with D hard to call. Germline loops: CDR1 LGHNA, CDR2 YSLEER. Trimming shortened V by 5 bases and J by 4 bases, and 12 bases separated the two germline ends. This CDR3 has 13 residues. In DNA form, the CDR3 reads TGCGCCAGCAGCTTGGAGCTAGGTTACGAGCAGTACTTC. This sequence encodes CASSLELGYEQYF.

The chain links TRBV7-6 to TRBJ2-1; possibly TRBD2 for D (5 bases). CDR3 length equals 16 residues. CDR1 is SGHVS and CDR2 is FNYEAQ in the germline V gene. Trimming took off 2 bases at V and 6 bases at J, with 17 bases between the two ends. The CDR3 DNA follows: TGTGCCAGCAGCTTACCGGCGAGGGTCGTAGGCAATGAGCAGTTCTTC. Its protein product is CASSLPARVVGNEQFF.

The chain uses TRBV18 and TRBJ1-2; no definite D call. Trimming removed 5 bases from V and 3 bases from J, with 19 bases in between. The CDR3 is made up of 16 amino acids. In germline, CDR1 is KGHSH, CDR2 LQKENI. Here the CDR3 DNA reads TGTGCCAGCTCATCCGGCTCCCTCGTCGGTTACTATGGCTACACCTTC. This codes for CASSSGSLVGYYGYTF.

This clone appeared a few times. This chain's CDR3 is CASSQGGDFSEQYF. Here the CDR3 DNA reads TGCGCCAGCAGCCAGGGCGGGGACTTCTCTGAGCAGTACTTC. The chain has TRBV4-3 and TRBJ2-7; D is possibly TRBD2 (6 bases). Germline loops: CDR1 LGHNA, CDR2 YSLEER. The ends were cut back, 3 bases at V and 7 bases at J, with 16 bases in the middle. The CDR3 runs 14 residues.

This rearrangement joins TRBV19 to TRBJ2-7; weak D call: TRBD1 (5 bases). The V gene lost 4 bases and the J gene lost 0 bases, with 13 bases spanning the gap. CDR1 LNHDA and CDR2 SQIVND come from the germline V gene (reference sequence). This CDR3 is 15 amino acids long. The CDR3 sequence: CASSKKQDNSYEQYF. DNA of the CDR3: TGTGCCAGTAGTAAAAAACAGGATAACTCCTACGAGCAGTACTTC.

The table lists this clone with a count of one. This sequence joins TRBV27 and TRBJ2-7; D might be TRBD2 (5 bases). Per germline, CDR1 MNHEY and CDR2 SMNVEV (reference sequence). The CDR3 length is 15 residues. V was cut by 2 bases and J by 0 bases, with 11 bases left in between. CDR3 loop: CASSLMASSSYEQYF. CDR3 bases: TGTGCCAGCAGTTTAATGGCTAGCAGCTCCTACGAGCAGTACTTC.

The V gene is TRBV7-9, the J gene TRBJ2-5; D is ambiguous. The CDR3 totals 17 residues. The V and J ends lost 5 bases and 5 bases respectively, with 24 bases between them. Germline CDR1 SEHNR, CDR2 FQNEAQ (reference sequence). In DNA, the CDR3 is TGTGCCAGCAGCCCGGTGGGCCGACGTACAGTCCGGGAGACCCAGTACTTC. This gives the protein CASSPVGRRTVRETQYF.

This clone was seen more than once but under ten times. The rearrangement joins TRBV14 to TRBJ2-7; 9 bases line up with TRBD1. The J segment lost 3 bases and the V segment lost 0 bases, leaving 3 bases of the junction unmatched. The CDR3 has 15 amino acids. Per germline, CDR1 SGHDN and CDR2 FVKESK. The CDR3 sequence: CASSQEGQGVYEQYF. CDR3 nucleotide sequence: TGTGCCAGCAGCCAAGAGGGACAGGGTGTCTACGAGCAGTACTTC.

The chain links TRBV20-1 to TRBJ1-1; D call uncertain. Germline CDR1 and CDR2: DFQATT and SNEGSKA (reference sequence). The CDR3 is made up of 9 amino acids. V was pared by 6 bases and J by 4 bases, with 3 bases between. The CDR3 is CSAFTEAFF. In nucleotides, the CDR3 is TGCAGTGCGTTCACTGAAGCTTTCTTT.

This clone has a handful of counts. The J gene is TRBJ2-4, the V gene TRBV7-8, with 11 bases lining up with TRBD2. Germline CDR1 SGHVS, CDR2 FQNEAQ. The CDR3 runs to 18 residues. Trimming removed 4 bases from V and 2 bases from J; junction bases left unmatched: 10. Written as DNA, the CDR3 is TGTGCCAGCAGCTCAGGGGTAGCGGGAGGGCCAACCAAAAACATTCAGTACTTC. The encoded protein is CASSSGVAGGPTKNIQYF.

The table lists this clone with a few counts. The J gene is TRBJ2-7, the V gene TRBV5-6; TRBD1 matches 9 bases. V lost 3 bases to trimming and J lost 4 bases; unmatched junction nucleotides: 8. This CDR3 spans 15 amino acids. The germline gives CDR1 SGHDT, CDR2 YYEEEE. CDR3 protein: CASSYTGTGIYEQYF. CDR3 DNA: TGTGCCAGCAGCTATACCGGGACAGGGATTTACGAGCAGTACTTC. The variable domain in full, with the rest retrieved from reference TRBV5-6 and TRBJ2-7, is DAGVTQSPTHLIKTRGQQVTLRCSPKSGHDTVSWYQQALGQGPQFIFQYYEEEERQRGNFPDRFSGHQFPNYSSELNVNALLLGDSALYLCASSYTGTGIYEQYFGPGTRLTVT.

This chain links TRBV18 with TRBJ2-7; 9 positions agree with TRBD2. This CDR3 has 16 amino acids. After removal of 0 bases from V and 5 bases from J, the junction contained 8 bases not matched to a gene. Germline V lookup: CDR1 KGHSH, CDR2 LQKENI. As DNA, the CDR3 is TGTGCCAGCTCACCACCCTCCAGCGGGGGGTCCCACGAGCAGTACTTC. Translation gives CASSPPSSGGSHEQYF.

The rearrangement uses TRBV2 and TRBJ1-5, with D hard to call. The ends were cut back, 6 bases at V and 0 bases at J, with 15 bases in the middle. CDR1 SNHLY and CDR2 FYNNEI come from the germline V gene. The CDR3 covers 16 residues. The CDR3 spells CASSPGEEYSNQPQHF. CDR3 bases: TGTGCCAGCAGCCCCGGGGAAGAATATAGCAATCAGCCCCAGCATTTT.

The V gene is TRBV14, the J gene TRBJ2-3; unclear D gene. Trimming pared 1 base from V and 0 bases from J, leaving 14 bases between. Per the germline V gene, CDR1 is SGHDN and CDR2 is FVKESK. This CDR3 is 17 amino acids long. CDR3 in amino acids: CASSQAFYRTSTDTQYF. The CDR3 DNA sequence: TGTGCCAGCAGCCAAGCCTTCTACAGAACTAGCACAGATACGCAGTATTTT.

The chain employs TRBV27 and TRBJ2-2; 9 bases fit TRBD2. Germline CDR1 MNHEY, CDR2 SMNVEV (reference sequence). The V and J ends lost 8 bases and 6 bases, in that order; junction bases with no gene match: 10. This CDR3 has 15 amino acids. CDR3 DNA sequence: TGTGCCAGCGGTGCCGGGACTAGCTATGCCGGGGAGCTGTTTTTT. It codes for CASGAGTSYAGELFF.

The gene calls are TRBV10-3 and TRBJ2-7, with TRBD2 matching over 8 bases. In germline, CDR1 is ENHRY, CDR2 SYGVKD. The CDR3 is 13 residues long. With V trimmed by 6 bases and J by 5 bases, 6 bases remained unmatched. CDR3 amino acids: CAIRSGSINEQYF. In DNA, the CDR3 is TGTGCCATCAGGAGCGGGAGTATAAACGAGCAGTACTTC.